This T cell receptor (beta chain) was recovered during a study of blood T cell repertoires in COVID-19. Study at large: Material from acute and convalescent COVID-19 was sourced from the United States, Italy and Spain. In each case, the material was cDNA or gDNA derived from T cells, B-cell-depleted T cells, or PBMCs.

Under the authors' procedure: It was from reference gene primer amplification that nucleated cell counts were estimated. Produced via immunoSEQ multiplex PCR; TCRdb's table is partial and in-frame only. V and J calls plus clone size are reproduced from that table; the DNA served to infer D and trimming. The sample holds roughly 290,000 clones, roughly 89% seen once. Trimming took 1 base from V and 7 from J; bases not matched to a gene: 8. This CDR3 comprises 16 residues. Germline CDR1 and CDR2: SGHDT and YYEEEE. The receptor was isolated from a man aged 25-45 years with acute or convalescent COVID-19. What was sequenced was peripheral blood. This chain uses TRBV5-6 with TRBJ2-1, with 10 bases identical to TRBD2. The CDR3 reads CASSLFPSGSKNEQFF. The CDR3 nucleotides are TGTGCCAGCAGCTTGTTCCCTAGCGGGAGTAAGAATGAGCAGTTCTTC.